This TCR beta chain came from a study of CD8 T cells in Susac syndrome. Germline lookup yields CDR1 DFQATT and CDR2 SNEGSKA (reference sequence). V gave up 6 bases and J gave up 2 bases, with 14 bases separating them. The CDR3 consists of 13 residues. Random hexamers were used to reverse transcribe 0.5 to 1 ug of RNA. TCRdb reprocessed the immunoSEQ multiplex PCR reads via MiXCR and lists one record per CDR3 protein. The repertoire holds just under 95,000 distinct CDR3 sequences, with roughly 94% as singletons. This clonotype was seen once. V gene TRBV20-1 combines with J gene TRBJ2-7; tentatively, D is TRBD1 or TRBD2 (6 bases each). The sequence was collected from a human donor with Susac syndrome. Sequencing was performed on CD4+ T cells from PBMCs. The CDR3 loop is CSAGGREPYEQYF. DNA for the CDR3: TGCAGTGCAGGGGGGCGGGAACCCTACGAGCAGTACTTC.